This T cell receptor (beta chain) originates from a study of PD-1 blockade in classical Hodgkin lymphoma. The table came from immunoSEQ multiplex PCR; TCRdb's copy has only in-frame clones and leaves some out. The repertoire includes over 35,000 clones, about 88% of them detected once, and approximately 5.7% sits in the top ten. Every patient was affected by relapse after autologous stem cell transplantation, while exposure to brentuximab vedotin was not uniform. Trimming pared 5 bases from V and 3 bases from J, leaving 14 bases between. CDR1 and CDR2 from the germline V gene are MNHEY and SVGAGI. The CDR3 covers 15 residues.

Source: peripheral blood mononuclear cells (PBMCs), taken before the second cycle of nivolumab. The chain combines TRBV6-5 with TRBJ2-1, with D uncertain. The sequence came from a human donor with classical Hodgkin lymphoma. The chain's CDR3 is CASSQTPGDYNEQFF. DNA for the CDR3: TGTGCCAGCAGTCAAACCCCCGGTGACTACAATGAGCAGTTCTTC.